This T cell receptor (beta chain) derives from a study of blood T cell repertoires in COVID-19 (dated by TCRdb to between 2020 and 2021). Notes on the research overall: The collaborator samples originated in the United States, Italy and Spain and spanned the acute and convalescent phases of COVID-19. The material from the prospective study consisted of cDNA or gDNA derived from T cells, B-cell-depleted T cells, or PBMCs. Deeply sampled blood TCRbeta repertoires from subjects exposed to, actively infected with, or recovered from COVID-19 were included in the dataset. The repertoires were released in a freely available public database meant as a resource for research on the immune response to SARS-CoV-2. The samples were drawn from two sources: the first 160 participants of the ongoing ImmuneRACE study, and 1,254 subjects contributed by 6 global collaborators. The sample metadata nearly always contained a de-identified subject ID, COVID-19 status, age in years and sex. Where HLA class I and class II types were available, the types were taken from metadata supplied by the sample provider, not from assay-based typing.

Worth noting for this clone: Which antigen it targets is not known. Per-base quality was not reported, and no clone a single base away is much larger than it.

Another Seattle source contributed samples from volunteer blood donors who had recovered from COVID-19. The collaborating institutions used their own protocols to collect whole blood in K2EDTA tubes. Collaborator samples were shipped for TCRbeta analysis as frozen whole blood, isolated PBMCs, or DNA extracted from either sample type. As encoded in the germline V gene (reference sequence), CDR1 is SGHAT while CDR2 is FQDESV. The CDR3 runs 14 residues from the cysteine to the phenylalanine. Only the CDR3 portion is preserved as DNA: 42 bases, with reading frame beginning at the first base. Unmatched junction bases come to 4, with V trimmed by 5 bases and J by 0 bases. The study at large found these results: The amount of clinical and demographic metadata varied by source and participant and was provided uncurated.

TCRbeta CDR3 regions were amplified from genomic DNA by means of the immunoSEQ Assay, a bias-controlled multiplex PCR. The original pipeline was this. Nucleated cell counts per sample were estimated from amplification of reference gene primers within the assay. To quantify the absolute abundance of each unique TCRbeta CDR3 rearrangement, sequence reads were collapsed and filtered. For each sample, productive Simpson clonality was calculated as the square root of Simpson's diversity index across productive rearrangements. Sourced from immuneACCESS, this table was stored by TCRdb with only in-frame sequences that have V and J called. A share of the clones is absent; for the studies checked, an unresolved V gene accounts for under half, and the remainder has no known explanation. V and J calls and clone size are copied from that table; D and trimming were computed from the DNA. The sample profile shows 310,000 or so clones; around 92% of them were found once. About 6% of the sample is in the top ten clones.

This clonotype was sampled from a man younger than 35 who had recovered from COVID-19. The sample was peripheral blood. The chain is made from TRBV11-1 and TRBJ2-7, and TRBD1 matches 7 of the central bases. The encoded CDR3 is CASSPGQSSYEQYF. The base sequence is TGTGCCAGCAGCCCGGGACAGAGCTCCTACGAGCAGTACTTC. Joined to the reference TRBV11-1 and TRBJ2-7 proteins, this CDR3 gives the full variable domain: EAEVAQSPRYKITEKSQAVAFWCDPISGHATLYWYRQILGQGPELLVQFQDESVVDDSQLPKDRFSAERLKGVDSTLKIQPAELGDSAMYLCASSPGQSSYEQYFGPGTRLTVT.